These 9 T cell receptor beta chains came from one sample sequenced in a study of a mutant IDH1 vaccine in newly diagnosed glioma. TCRdb's table, derived via immunoSEQ multiplex PCR, lists solely in-frame clones and lacks some. This sample has about 94,000 clones, with roughly nine tenths found just once. Time point of the sample: week 47, end of study. Vaccination comprised doses that each held 300 ug of mutant IDH1 20-mer peptide, plus topical imiquimod. Their cognate antigens are unknown. Sequenced here: PBMCs, sampled from a glioma patient whose treatment included an IDH1 peptide vaccine. These receptors originate from a woman between 50 and 59 years old with glioma.

This chain uses TRBV10-3 with TRBJ2-7; 11 bases align to TRBD2. Losses at the gene ends were 3 bases for V and 4 bases for J; bases not matched to a gene: 8. The CDR3 is 16 residues long. Germline V gives CDR1 ENHRY, CDR2 SYGVKD. The CDR3 DNA reads TGTGCCATCAGTGACCTAACTAGCGGGAGTGGTTACGAGCAGTACTTC. This translates into CAISDLTSGSGYEQYF.

This rearrangement joins TRBV5-4 to TRBJ2-1; the D gene is possibly TRBD2 (5 bases). Germline lookup yields CDR1 SGHNT and CDR2 YYREEE (reference sequence). The CDR3 contains 15 residues. V lost 4 bases and J lost 3, with 14 bases in between. The DNA for the CDR3 is TGTGCCAGCAGCCCCCCGGGGAACCTCTACAATGAGCAGTTCTTC. Protein sequence: CASSPPGNLYNEQFF.

V usage is TRBV10-3 and J usage is TRBJ2-2, with 10 bases lining up with TRBD2. This CDR3 spans 17 amino acids. The J segment lost 5 bases and the V segment lost 2 bases, leaving 8 bases of the junction unmatched. Germline V gene sequence: CDR1 ENHRY, CDR2 SYGVKD. The CDR3 DNA reads TGTGCCATCAGTGAGCGATTAGCGGGAGGACATACCGGGGAGCTGTTTTTT. It yields the protein CAISERLAGGHTGELFF.

This clone was counted once. The CDR3 region is CASSPPGGRETQYF. CDR3 nucleotide sequence: TGTGCCAGCTCCCCGCCCGGGGGACGAGAGACCCAGTACTTC. The chain carries TRBV18 and TRBJ2-5; D is possibly TRBD2 (6 bases). The CDR3 runs 14 residues. The germline V and J ends were trimmed by 6 bases and 4 bases, with 15 bases remaining between them. Looked up from germline, CDR1 is KGHSH and CDR2 is LQKENI.

V is TRBV2 and J is TRBJ2-7; TRBD2 agrees at 8 bases. Germline loops: CDR1 SNHLY, CDR2 FYNNEI. This CDR3 has 13 residues. The V segment lost 10 bases and the J segment 6 bases; nucleotides outside the gene matches: 11. In DNA, the CDR3 is TGTGCCACCGGGACTAGTGTTGGGGGCGAGCAGTACTTC. It specifies CATGTSVGGEQYF.

The J gene is TRBJ2-5, the V gene TRBV18; 11 bases line up with TRBD1. With 2 bases clipped from V and 5 bases from J, the junction kept 4 bases outside the gene matches. The germline CDR1 and CDR2 sequences are KGHSH and LQKENI. The length of the CDR3 is 15 residues. The chain's CDR3 is CASSPGTGGRETQYF. CDR3 in DNA: TGTGCCAGCTCACCAGGGACAGGGGGTCGGGAGACCCAGTACTTC.

This sequence joins TRBV7-8 and TRBJ1-1; maybe TRBD1 (5 bases). The CDR3 has 15 residues. The V gene's germline CDR1 is SGHVS and CDR2 FQNEAQ. Trimming stripped 5 bases from V and 4 bases from J, with 17 bases between. The CDR3 reads CASSPLAGLITEAFF. For the CDR3, the DNA is TGTGCCAGCAGCCCCCTGGCAGGGTTGATCACTGAAGCTTTCTTT.

The V call is TRBV4-2, the J call TRBJ2-5; 12 bases map to TRBD2. The CDR3 has 16 residues. Trimming took 4 bases from V and 3 from J; bases not matched to a gene: 6. Germline CDR1 LGHNA, CDR2 YNFKEQ. The CDR3 sequence: CASSPGLAGREETQYF. DNA of the CDR3: TGTGCCAGCAGCCCTGGACTAGCGGGAAGGGAAGAGACCCAGTACTTC.

The chain combines TRBV7-9 with TRBJ2-7, with 9 nucleotides matching TRBD1. The V gene's germline CDR1 is SEHNR and CDR2 FQNEAQ (reference sequence). The CDR3 covers 14 residues. V was clipped by 5 bases and J by 5 bases; unmatched bases: 7. The CDR3 loop reads CASSPQGQGNEQYF. The DNA of the CDR3 is TGTGCCAGCAGCCCACAGGGACAGGGAAACGAGCAGTACTTC.